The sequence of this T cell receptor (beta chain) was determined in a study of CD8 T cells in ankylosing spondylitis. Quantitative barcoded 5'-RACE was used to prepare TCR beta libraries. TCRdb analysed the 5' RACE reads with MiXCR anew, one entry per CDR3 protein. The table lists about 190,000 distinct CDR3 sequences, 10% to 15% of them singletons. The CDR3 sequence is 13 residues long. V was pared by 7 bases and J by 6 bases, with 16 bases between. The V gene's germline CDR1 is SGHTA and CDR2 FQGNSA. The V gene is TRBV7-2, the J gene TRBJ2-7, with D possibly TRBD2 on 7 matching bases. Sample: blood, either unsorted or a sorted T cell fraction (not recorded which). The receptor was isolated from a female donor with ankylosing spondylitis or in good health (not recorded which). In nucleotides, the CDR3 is TGTGCCAGCACCAAGCGGGACATAGGCGAGCAGTACTTC. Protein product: CASTKRDIGEQYF.